The TCR beta chain under discussion was sequenced for a study of regulatory T cells in long-lasting Graves disease. From germline, CDR1 is SGHKS and CDR2 YYEKEE (reference sequence). This CDR3 contains 15 residues. V was clipped by 6 bases and J by 7 bases, with 19 bases between them. Remarks on this clonotype: The target antigen is unknown.

Sequencing libraries for TCR beta were prepared with iRepertoire HTBI primers and Arm-PCR of CDR3 regions. TCRdb reprocessed the multiplex PCR reads with MiXCR, giving one entry per CDR3 protein. Among approximately 690,000 distinct CDR3 sequences listed, around 30% were seen once. Time point given: persistent/refractory GD, antithyroid drugs over 5 years with positive TRAb. Making the TCR library involved RNA that had been extracted from PBMCs. The study, taken as a whole, reports: Patients with persistent disease showed a bias toward TRBV28, TRBJ1-2 and TRBJ2-5.

This sequence was found in a female donor with Graves disease. The sample in question was peripheral blood mononuclear cells (PBMCs), obtained when the disease was refractory, from a patient treated with antithyroid drugs. J is TRBJ2-2 and V is TRBV5-5; no reliable D call. The CDR3 loop reads CASNPSRASNGELFF. The CDR3 bases are TGTGCCAGCAACCCGAGTCGCGCCAGTAACGGGGAGCTGTTTTTT.